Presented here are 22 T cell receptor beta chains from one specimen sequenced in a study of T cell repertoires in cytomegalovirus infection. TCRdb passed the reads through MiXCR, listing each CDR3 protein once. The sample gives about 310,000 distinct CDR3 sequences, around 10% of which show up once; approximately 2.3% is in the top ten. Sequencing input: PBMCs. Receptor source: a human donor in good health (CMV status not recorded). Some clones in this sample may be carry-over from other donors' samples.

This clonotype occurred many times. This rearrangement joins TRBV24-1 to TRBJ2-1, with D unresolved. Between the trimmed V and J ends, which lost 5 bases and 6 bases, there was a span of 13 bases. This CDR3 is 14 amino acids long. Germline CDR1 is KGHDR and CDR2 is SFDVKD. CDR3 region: CATSGAGPLNEQFF. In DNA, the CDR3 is TGTGCCACCAGTGGAGCCGGCCCCCTCAATGAGCAGTTCTTC.

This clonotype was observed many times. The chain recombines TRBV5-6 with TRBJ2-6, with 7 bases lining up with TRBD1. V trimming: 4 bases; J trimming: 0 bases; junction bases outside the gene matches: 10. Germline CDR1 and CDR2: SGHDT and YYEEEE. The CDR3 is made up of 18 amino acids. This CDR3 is CASSRSGTVSSGANVLTF. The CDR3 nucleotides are TGTGCCAGCAGCCGATCCGGGACAGTATCCTCTGGGGCCAACGTCCTGACTTTC.

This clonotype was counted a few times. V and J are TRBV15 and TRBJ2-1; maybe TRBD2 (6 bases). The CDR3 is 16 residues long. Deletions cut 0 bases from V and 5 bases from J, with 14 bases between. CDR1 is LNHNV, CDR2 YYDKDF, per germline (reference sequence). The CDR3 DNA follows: TGTGCCACCAGCAGAGATCGGCTAGCGCTAGACAATGAGCAGTTCTTC. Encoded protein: CATSRDRLALDNEQFF.

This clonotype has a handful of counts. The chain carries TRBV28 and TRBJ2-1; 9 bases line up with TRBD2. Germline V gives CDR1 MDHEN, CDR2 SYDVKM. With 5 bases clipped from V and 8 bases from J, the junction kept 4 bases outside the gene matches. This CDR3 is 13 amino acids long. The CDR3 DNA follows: TGTGCCAGCAGTCCCTTAGCGGGGGATGAGCAGTTCTTC. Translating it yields CASSPLAGDEQFF. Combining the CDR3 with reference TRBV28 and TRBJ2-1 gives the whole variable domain DVKVTQSSRYLVKRTGEKVFLECVQDMDHENMFWYRQDPGLGLRLIYFSYDVKMKEKGDIPEGYSVSREKKERFSLILESASTNQTSMYLCASSPLAGDEQFFGPGTRLTVL.

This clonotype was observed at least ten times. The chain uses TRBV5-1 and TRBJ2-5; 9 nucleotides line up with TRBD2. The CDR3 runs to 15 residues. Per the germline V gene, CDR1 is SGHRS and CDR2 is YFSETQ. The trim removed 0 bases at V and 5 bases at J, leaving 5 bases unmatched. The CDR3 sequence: CASSLGASGAETQYF. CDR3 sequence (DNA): TGCGCCAGCAGCTTGGGGGCTAGCGGGGCCGAGACCCAGTACTTC.

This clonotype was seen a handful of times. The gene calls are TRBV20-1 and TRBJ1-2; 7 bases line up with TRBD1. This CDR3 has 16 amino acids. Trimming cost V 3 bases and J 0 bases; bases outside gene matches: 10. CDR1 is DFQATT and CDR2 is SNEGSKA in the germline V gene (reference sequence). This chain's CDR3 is CSASHGRGGPNYGYTF. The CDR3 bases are TGCAGTGCTAGTCACGGCAGGGGGGGACCTAACTATGGCTACACCTTC.

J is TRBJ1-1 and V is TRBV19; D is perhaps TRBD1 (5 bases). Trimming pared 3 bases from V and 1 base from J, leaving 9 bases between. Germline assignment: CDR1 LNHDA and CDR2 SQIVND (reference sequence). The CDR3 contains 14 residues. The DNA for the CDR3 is TGTGCCAGTAGTATGACAGTAAAGAACACTGAAGCTTTCTTT. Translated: CASSMTVKNTEAFF. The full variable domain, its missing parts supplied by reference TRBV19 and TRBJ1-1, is DGGITQSPKYLFRKEGQNVTLSCEQNLNHDAMYWYRQDPGQGLRLIYYSQIVNDFQKGDIAEGYSVSREKKESFPLTVTSAQKNPTAFYLCASSMTVKNTEAFFGQGTRLTVV.

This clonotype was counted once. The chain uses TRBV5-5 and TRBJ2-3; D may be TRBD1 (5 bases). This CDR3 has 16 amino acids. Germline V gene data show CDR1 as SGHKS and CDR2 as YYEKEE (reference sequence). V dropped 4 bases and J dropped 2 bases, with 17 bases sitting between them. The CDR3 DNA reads TGTGCCAGCAGCCCACTCGAGAGACAGACCACAGATACGCAGTATTTT. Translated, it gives CASSPLERQTTDTQYF.

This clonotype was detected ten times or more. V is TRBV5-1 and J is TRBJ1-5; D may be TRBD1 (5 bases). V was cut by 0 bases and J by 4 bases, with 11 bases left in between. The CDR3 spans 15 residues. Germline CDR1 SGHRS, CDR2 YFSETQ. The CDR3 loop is CASSLDGGWNQPQHF. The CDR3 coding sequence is TGCGCCAGCAGCTTGGATGGGGGGTGGAATCAGCCCCAGCATTTT.

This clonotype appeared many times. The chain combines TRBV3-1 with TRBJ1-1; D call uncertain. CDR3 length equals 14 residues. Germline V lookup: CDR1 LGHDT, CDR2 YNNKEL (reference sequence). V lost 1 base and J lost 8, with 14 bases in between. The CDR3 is CASSQVRDRAEAFF. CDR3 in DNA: TGTGCCAGCAGCCAAGTGCGTGACCGGGCGGAAGCTTTCTTT.

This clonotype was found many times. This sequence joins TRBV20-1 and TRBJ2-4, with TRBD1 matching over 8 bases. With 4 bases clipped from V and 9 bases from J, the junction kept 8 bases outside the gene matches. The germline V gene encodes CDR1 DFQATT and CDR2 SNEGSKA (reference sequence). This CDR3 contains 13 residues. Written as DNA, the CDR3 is TGCAGTGCTAAGGGTCAGGGGGCAGGCATTCAGTACTTC. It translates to CSAKGQGAGIQYF.

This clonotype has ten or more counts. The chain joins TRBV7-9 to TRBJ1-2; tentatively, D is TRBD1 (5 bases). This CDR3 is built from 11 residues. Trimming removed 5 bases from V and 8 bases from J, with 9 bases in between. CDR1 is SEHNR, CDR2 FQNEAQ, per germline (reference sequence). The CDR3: CASSREGGYTF. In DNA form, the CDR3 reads TGTGCCAGCAGCCGAGAGGGGGGCTACACCTTC. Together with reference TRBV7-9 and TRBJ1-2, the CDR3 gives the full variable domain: DTGVSQNPRHKITKRGQNVTFRCDPISEHNRLYWYRQTLGQGPEFLTYFQNEAQLEKSRLLSDRFSAERPKGSFSTLEIQRTEQGDSAMYLCASSREGGYTFGSGTRLTVV.

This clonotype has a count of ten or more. The CDR3 coding sequence is TGTGCCAGCAGCCTCGCGGGGGGATCCACTGAAGCTTTCTTT. Its protein product is CASSLAGGSTEAFF. The genes are TRBV7-2 and TRBJ1-1, with a possible D match to TRBD1 (5 bases). Trimming cost V 5 bases and J 4 bases, with 14 bases left between them. In germline, CDR1 is SGHTA, CDR2 FQGNSA. This CDR3 region has 14 residues.

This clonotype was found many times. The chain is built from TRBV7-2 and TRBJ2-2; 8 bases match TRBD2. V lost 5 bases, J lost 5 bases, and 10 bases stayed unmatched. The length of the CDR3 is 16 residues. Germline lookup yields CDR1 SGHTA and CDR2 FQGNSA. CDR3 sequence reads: CASSLRGGRETGELFF. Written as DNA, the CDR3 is TGTGCCAGCAGCCTACGGGGGGGCCGGGAGACCGGGGAGCTGTTTTTT. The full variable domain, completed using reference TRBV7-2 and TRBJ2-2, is GAGVSQSPSNKVTEKGKDVELRCDPISGHTALYWYRQSLGQGLEFLIYFQGNSAPDKSGLPSDRFSAERTGGSVSTLTIQRTQQEDSAVYLCASSLRGGRETGELFFGEGSRLTVL.

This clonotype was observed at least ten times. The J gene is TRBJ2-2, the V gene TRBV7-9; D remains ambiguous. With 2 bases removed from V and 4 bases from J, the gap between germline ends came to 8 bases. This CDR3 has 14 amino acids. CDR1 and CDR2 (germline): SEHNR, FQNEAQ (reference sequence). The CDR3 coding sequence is TGTGCCAGCAGCTTAATGGGTTTCACCGGGGAGCTGTTTTTT. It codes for CASSLMGFTGELFF.

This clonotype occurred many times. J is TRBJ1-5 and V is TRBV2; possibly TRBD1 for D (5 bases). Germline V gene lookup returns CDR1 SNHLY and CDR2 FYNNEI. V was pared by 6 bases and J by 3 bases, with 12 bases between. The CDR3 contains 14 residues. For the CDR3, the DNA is TGTGCCAGCAGCCCGATGGGGGTCAATCAGCCCCAGCATTTT. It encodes CASSPMGVNQPQHF.

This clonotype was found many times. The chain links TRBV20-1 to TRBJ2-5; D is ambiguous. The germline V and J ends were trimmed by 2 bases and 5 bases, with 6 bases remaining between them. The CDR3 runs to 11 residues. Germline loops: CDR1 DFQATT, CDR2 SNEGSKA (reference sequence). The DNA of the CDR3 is TGCAGTGCTAGACCGACGGAGACCCAGTACTTC. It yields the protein CSARPTETQYF.

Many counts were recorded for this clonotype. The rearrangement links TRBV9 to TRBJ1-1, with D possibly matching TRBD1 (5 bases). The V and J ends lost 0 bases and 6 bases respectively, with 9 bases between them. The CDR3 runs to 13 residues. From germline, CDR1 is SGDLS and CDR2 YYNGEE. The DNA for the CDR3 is TGTGCCAGCAGCGTAGTAGGGGCCGCTGAAGCTTTCTTT. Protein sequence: CASSVVGAAEAFF.

The CDR3 DNA sequence: TGCAGCACCTTTTCAGGGACAAGTGAAGCTTTCTTT. Its protein product is CSTFSGTSEAFF. V is TRBV29-1 and J is TRBJ1-1, with TRBD1 as a possible D gene (6 bases). V dropped 8 bases and J dropped 7 bases, with 17 bases sitting between them. CDR1 and CDR2 (germline): SQVTM, ANQGSEA. The CDR3 spans 12 residues. Using reference TRBV29-1 and TRBJ1-1 for the parts outside the CDR3, the full variable domain is SAVISQKPSRDICQRGTSLTIQCQVDSQVTMMFWYRQQPGQSLTLIATANQGSEATYESGFVIDKFPISRPNLTFSTLTVSNMSPEDSSIYLCSTFSGTSEAFFGQGTRLTVV.

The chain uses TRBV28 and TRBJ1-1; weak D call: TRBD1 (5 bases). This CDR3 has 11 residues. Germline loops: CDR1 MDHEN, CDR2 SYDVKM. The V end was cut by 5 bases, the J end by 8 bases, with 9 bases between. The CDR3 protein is CASSPRQEAFF. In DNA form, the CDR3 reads TGTGCCAGCAGTCCTAGACAGGAAGCTTTCTTT.

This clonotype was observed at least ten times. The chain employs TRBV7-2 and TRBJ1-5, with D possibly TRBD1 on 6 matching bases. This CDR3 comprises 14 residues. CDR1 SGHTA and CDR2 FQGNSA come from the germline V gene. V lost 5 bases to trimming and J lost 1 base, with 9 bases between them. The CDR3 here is CASSDRKSNQPQHF. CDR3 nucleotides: TGTGCCAGCAGCGACAGGAAAAGCAATCAGCCCCAGCATTTT.

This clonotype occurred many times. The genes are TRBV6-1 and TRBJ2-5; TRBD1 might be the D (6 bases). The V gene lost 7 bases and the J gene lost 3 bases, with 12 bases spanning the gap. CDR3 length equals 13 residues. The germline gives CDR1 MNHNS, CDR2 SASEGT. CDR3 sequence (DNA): TGTGCCAGCAAGTCCGGGGACAAAGAGACCCAGTACTTC. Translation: CASKSGDKETQYF.